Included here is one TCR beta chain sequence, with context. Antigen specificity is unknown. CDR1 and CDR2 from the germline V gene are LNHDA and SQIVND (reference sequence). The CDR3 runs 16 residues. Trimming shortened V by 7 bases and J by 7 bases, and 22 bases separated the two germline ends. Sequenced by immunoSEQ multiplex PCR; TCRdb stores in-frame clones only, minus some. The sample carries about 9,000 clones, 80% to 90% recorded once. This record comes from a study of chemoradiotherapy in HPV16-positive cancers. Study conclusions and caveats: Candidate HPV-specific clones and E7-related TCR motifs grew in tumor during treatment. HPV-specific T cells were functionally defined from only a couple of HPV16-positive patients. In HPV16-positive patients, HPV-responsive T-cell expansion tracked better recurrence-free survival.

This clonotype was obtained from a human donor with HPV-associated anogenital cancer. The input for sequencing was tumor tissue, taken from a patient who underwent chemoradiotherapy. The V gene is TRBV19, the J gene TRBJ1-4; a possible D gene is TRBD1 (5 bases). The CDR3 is CASTAGRVRPFEKLFF. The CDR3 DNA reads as TGTGCCAGTACTGCTGGCAGGGTTAGGCCTTTTGAAAAACTGTTTTTT. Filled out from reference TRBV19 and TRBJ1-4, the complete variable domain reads DGGITQSPKYLFRKEGQNVTLSCEQNLNHDAMYWYRQDPGQGLRLIYYSQIVNDFQKGDIAEGYSVSREKKESFPLTVTSAQKNPTAFYLCASTAGRVRPFEKLFFGSGTQLSVL.